This entry concerns a single T cell receptor beta chain. Its antigen is undetermined. The data were obtained in a study of CD4 T cell repertoires in COVID-19. In the study overall: Other coronavirus spike proteins restimulated relabeled CFSE-low cells expanded with IL-2 for 9 to 10 days. Study-wide points: In SARS-CoV and/or HKU1 spike cultures, between roughly 6 and 27% of SARS-CoV-2 clonotypes reappeared.

The repertoire was sequenced with immunoSEQ multiplex PCR; TCRdb's copy has only in-frame clones and lacks some. Of approximately 75,000 clones in the sample, around 82% are singletons; the top ten hold 0.5% to 0.6%. Looked up from germline, CDR1 is GTSNPN and CDR2 is SVGIG (reference sequence). The length of the CDR3 is 13 residues. Trimming stripped 2 bases from V and 0 bases from J, with 8 bases between. The V and J genes are TRBV30 and TRBJ2-7; D call uncertain. This sample comprised CD4+ T cells from peripheral blood, obtained after recovery from COVID-19. This receptor was obtained from a human donor who had COVID-19. The CDR3 DNA is TGTGCCTGGAGTTACTGGGCCTCCTACGAGCAGTACTTC. Encoded protein: CAWSYWASYEQYF.